The clone carrying this T cell receptor beta chain has a count of ten or more. The data were obtained in a study of T cells in Graves' hyperthyroidism and ophthalmopathy. In the study overall: Any treatment followed the collection of peripheral blood at initial diagnosis.

Germline values: CDR1 SQVTM, CDR2 ANQGSEA. With 7 bases removed from V and 0 bases from J, the gap between germline ends came to 21 bases. This CDR3 has 16 amino acids. The PBMCs studied were ones that came from 8 to 10 ml fresh peripheral blood. TCR beta CDR3 regions were amplified from RNA transcripts. A first-round RT-PCR of the TCR CDR3 used the HTBI primer set. From the multiplex PCR reads, TCRdb called clonotypes with MiXCR, one entry per CDR3 protein. The sample includes a few hundred thousand distinct CDR3 sequences, approximately 13% of them seen just once. This TCR was recovered from a woman aged 18-29 years with Graves' hyperthyroidism. This chain links TRBV29-1 with TRBJ1-1, with D tentatively TRBD1 (5 bases). The sequenced sample was blood. Here the CDR3 DNA reads TGCAGCGCAATCCCCGGGGGGTTGGGGCTGAACACTGAAGCTTTCTTT. Translated: CSAIPGGLGLNTEAFF.